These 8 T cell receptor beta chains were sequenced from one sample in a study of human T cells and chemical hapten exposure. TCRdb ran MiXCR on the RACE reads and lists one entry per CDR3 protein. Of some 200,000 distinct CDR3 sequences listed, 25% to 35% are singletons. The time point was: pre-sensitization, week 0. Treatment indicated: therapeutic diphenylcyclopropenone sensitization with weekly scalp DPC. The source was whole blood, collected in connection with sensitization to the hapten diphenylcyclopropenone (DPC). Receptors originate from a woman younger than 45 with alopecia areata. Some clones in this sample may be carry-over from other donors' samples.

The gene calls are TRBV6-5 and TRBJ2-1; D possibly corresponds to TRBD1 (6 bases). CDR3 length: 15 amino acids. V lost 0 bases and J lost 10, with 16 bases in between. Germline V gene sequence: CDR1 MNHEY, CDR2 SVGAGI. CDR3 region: CASSYSWTDPREQFF. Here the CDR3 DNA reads TGTGCCAGCAGTTACTCGTGGACAGATCCCCGGGAGCAGTTCTTC.

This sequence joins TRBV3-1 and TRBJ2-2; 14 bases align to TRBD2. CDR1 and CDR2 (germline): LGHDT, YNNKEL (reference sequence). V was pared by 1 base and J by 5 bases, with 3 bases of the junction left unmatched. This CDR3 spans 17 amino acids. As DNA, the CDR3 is TGTGCCAGCAGCCAAGGACTAGCGGGGGGGCCTACCGGGGAGCTGTTTTTT. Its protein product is CASSQGLAGGPTGELFF. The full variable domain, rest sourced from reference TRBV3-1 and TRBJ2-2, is DTAVSQTPKYLVTQMGNDKSIKCEQNLGHDTMYWYKQDSKKFLKIMFSYNNKELIINETVPNRFSPKSPDKAHLNLHINSLELGDSAVYFCASSQGLAGGPTGELFFGEGSRLTVL.

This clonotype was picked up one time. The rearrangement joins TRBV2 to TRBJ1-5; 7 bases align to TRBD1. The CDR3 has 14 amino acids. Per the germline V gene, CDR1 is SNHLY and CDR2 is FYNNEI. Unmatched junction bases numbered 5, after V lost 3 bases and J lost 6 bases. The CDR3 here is CASSDRGIGQPQHF. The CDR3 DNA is TGTGCCAGCAGTGACAGGGGGATCGGTCAGCCCCAGCATTTT.

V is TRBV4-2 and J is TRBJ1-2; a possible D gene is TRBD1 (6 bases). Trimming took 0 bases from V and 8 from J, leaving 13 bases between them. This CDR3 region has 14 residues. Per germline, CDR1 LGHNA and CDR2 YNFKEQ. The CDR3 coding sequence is TGTGCCAGCAGCCAAGATCAGGGGCTAGGGGGCTACACCTTC. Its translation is CASSQDQGLGGYTF.

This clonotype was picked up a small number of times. For the CDR3, the DNA is TGTGCCACCCGGGGGGACAATGAGCAGTTCTTC. Translating it yields CATRGDNEQFF. The V and J genes are TRBV2 and TRBJ2-1, with 7 nucleotides matching TRBD2. The CDR3 is made up of 11 amino acids. Germline V gives CDR1 SNHLY, CDR2 FYNNEI. Trimming took 10 bases from V and 5 from J; bases not matched to a gene: 2.

This CDR3 is CASGPLGTSGKETQYF. The CDR3 nucleotides are TGTGCTAGTGGCCCGCTCGGGACTAGCGGGAAAGAGACCCAGTACTTC. The chain recombines TRBV12-5 with TRBJ2-5; 13 positions match TRBD2. The CDR3 is 16 residues long. V lost 6 bases and J lost 3; bases outside the gene matches: 7. CDR1 is LGHNT and CDR2 is FRNRAP in the germline V gene. Supplemented by reference TRBV12-5 and TRBJ2-5, the full variable domain reads DARVTQTPRHKVTEMGQEVTMRCQPILGHNTVFWYRQTMMQGLELLAYFRNRAPLDDSGMPKDRFSAEMPDATLATLKIQPSEPRDSAVYFCASGPLGTSGKETQYFGPGTRLLVL.

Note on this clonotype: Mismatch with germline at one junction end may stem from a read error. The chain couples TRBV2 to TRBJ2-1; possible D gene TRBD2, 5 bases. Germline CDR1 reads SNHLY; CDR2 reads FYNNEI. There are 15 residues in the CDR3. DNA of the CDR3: TGTGCCAGCAGCGAAGGACTCAGCTCCTACAATGAGCAGTTCTTC. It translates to CASSEGLSSYNEQFF.

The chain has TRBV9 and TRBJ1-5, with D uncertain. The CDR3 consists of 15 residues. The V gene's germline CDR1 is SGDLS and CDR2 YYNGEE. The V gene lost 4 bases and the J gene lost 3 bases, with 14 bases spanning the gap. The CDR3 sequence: CASSPWGWDNQPQHF. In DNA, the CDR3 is TGTGCCAGCAGCCCTTGGGGTTGGGACAATCAGCCCCAGCATTTT.